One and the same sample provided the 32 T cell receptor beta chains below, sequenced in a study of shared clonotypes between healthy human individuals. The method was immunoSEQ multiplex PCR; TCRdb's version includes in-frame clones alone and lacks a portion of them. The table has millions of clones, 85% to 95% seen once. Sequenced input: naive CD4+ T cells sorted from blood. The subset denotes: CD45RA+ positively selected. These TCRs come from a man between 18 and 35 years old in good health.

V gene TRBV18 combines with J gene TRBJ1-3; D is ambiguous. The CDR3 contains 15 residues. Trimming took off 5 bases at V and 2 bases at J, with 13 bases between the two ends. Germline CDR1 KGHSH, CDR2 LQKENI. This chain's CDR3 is CASSVSGKPGNTIYF. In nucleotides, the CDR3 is TGTGCCAGCTCAGTCTCCGGGAAACCTGGAAACACCATATATTTT.

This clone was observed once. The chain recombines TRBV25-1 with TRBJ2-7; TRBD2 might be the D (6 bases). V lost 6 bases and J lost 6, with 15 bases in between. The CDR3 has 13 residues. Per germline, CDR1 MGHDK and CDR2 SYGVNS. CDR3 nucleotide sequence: TGTGCCAGCAGCCCGGGACTTCCCAGCGAGCAGTACTTC. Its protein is CASSPGLPSEQYF.

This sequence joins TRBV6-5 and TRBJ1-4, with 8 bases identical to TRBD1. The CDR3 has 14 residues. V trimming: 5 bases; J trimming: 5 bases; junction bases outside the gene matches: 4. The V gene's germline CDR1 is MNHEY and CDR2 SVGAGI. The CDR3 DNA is TGTGCCAGCAGTCGGGACAGGAGAAATGAAAAACTGTTTTTT. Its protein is CASSRDRRNEKLFF.

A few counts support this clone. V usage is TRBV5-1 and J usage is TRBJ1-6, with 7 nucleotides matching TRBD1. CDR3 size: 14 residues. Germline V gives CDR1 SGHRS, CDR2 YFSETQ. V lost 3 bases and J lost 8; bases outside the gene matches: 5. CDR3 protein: CASSSQGQDSPLHF. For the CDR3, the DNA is TGCGCCAGCAGCTCCCAAGGACAGGATTCACCCCTCCACTTT.

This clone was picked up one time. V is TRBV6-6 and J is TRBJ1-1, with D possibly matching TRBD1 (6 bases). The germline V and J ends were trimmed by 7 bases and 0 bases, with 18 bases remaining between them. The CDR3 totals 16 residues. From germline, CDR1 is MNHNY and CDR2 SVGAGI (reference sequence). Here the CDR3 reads CASTLGQPYLNTEAFF. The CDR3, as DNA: TGTGCCAGCACTCTAGGACAGCCGTATTTGAACACTGAAGCTTTCTTT.

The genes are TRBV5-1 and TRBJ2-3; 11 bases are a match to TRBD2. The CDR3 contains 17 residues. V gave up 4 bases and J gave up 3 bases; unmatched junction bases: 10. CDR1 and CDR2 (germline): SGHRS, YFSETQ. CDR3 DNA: TGCGCCAGCAGCAGGCTTCCTAGCGGGGGGATGACAGATACGCAGTATTTT. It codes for CASSRLPSGGMTDTQYF.

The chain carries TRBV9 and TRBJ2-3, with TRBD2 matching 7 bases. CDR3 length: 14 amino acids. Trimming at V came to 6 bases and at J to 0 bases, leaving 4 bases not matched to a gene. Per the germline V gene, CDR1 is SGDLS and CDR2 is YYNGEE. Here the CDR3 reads CASTPTSSTDTQYF. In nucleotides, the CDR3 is TGTGCCAGCACCCCGACTAGCAGCACAGATACGCAGTATTTT.

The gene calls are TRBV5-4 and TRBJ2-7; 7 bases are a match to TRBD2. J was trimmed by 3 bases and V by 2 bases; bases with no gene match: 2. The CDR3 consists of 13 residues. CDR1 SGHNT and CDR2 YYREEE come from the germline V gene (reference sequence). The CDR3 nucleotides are TGTGCCAGCAGCTTTGGGGGGGGCTACGAGCAGTACTTC. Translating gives CASSFGGGYEQYF.

As DNA, the CDR3 is TGCGCCAGCAGCTTGGACAGGGGGTATTATGGCTACACCTTC. It codes for CASSLDRGYYGYTF. The rearrangement links TRBV5-1 to TRBJ1-2, with 8 bases matching TRBD1. Germline CDR1 is SGHRS and CDR2 is YFSETQ. This CDR3 is 14 amino acids long. With V trimmed by 0 bases and J by 5 bases, 3 bases remained unmatched.

CDR3 in DNA: TGTGCCAGCAGCGAAACTAGATCCGGGGAGCTGTTTTTT. Its translation: CASSETRSGELFF. The V call is TRBV6-1, the J call TRBJ2-2, with D tentatively TRBD2 (5 bases). V lost 6 bases, J lost 6 bases, and 11 bases lay in between. There are 13 residues in the CDR3. Germline CDR1 and CDR2: MNHNS and SASEGT.

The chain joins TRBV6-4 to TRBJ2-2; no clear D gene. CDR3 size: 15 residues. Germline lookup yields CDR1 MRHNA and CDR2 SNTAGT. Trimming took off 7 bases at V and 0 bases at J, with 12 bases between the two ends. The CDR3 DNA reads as TGTGCCAGCAAGGAAGAGGCCTCGAACACCGGGGAGCTGTTTTTT. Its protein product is CASKEEASNTGELFF.

The CDR3 region is CSVVQGVETQYF. The CDR3 nucleotides are TGCAGCGTTGTACAGGGGGTAGAGACCCAGTACTTC. The gene calls are TRBV29-1 and TRBJ2-5; TRBD1 matches at 8 bases. From germline, CDR1 is SQVTM and CDR2 ANQGSEA. The length of the CDR3 is 12 residues. V was clipped by 4 bases and J by 4 bases; unmatched bases: 2.

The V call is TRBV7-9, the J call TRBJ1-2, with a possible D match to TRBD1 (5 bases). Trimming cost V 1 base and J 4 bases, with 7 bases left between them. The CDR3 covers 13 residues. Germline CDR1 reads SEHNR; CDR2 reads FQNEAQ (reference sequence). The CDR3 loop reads CASSLGGTYGYTF. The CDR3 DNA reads TGTGCCAGCAGCTTAGGGGGGACCTATGGCTACACCTTC. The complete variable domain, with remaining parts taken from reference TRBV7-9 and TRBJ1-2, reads DTGVSQNPRHKITKRGQNVTFRCDPISEHNRLYWYRQTLGQGPEFLTYFQNEAQLEKSRLLSDRFSAERPKGSFSTLEIQRTEQGDSAMYLCASSLGGTYGYTFGSGTRLTVV.

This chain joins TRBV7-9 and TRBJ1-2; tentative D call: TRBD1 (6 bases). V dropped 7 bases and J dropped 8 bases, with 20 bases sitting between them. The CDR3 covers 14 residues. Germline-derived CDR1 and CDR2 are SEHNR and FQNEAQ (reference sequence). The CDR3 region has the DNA TGTGCCAGCACCGGAAGGGGGTTTTCCTGGGGCTACACCTTC. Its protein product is CASTGRGFSWGYTF.

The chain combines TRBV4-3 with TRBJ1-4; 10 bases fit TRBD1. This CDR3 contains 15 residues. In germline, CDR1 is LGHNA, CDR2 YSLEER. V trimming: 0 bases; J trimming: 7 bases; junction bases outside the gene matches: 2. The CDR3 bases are TGCGCCAGCAGCCAAGAAGGGACAGGGGTTGAAAAACTGTTTTTT. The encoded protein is CASSQEGTGVEKLFF.

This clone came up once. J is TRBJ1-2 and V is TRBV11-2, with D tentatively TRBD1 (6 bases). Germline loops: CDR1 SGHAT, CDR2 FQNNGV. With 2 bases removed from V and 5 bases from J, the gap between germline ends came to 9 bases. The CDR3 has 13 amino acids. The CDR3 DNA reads TGTGCCAGCAGCTTACGAGGGGGATATGGCTACACCTTC. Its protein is CASSLRGGYGYTF.

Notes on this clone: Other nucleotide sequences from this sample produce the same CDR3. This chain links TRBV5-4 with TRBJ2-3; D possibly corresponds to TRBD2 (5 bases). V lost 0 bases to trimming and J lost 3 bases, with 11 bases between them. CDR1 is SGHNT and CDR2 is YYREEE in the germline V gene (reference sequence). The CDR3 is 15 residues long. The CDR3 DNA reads TGTGCCAGCAGCTTGGAGGGCGGGTCAACAGATACGCAGTATTTT. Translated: CASSLEGGSTDTQYF.

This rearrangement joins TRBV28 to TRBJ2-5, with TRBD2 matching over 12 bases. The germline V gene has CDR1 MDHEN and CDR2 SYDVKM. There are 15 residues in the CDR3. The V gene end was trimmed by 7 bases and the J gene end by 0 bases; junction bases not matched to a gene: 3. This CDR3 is CASNGLAGNQETQYF. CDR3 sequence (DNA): TGTGCCAGCAACGGACTAGCGGGGAACCAAGAGACCCAGTACTTC.

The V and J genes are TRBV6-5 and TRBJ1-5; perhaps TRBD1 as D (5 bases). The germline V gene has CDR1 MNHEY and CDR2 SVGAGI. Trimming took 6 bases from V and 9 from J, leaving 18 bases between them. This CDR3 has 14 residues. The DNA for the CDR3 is TGTGCCAGCAGCCCCGGGGCCGACTTTGGGCCCCAGCATTTT. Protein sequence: CASSPGADFGPQHF.

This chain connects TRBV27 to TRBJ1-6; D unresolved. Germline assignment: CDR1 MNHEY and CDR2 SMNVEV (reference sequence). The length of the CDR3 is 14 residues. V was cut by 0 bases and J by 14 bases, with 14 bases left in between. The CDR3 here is CASSLSRDPLSLHF. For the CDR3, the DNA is TGTGCCAGCAGTTTATCCCGGGATCCTTTATCCCTCCACTTT.

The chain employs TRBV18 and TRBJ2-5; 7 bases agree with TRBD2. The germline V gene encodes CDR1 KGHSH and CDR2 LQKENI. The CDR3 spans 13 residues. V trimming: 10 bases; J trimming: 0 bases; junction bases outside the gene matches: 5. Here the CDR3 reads CATQAGHQETQYF. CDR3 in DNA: TGTGCCACCCAAGCGGGGCACCAAGAGACCCAGTACTTC. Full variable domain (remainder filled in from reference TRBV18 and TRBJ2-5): NAGVMQNPRHLVRRRGQEARLRCSPMKGHSHVYWYRQLPEEGLKFMVYLQKENIIDESGMPKERFSAEFPKEGPSILRIQQVVRGDSAAYFCATQAGHQETQYFGPGTRLLVL.

For the CDR3, the DNA is TGTGCCAGTGGCAAAGTCGGGGGCTACGAGCAGTACTTC. Encoded protein: CASGKVGGYEQYF. This sequence joins TRBV7-9 and TRBJ2-7; TRBD2 might be the D (6 bases). The CDR3 covers 13 residues. The V end lost 9 bases, the J end lost 3 bases, and 15 bases lay between the germline ends. Germline V CDR1 and CDR2: SEHNR, FQNEAQ (reference sequence). Based on the CDR3 plus reference TRBV7-9 and TRBJ2-7, the full variable domain is DTGVSQNPRHKITKRGQNVTFRCDPISEHNRLYWYRQTLGQGPEFLTYFQNEAQLEKSRLLSDRFSAERPKGSFSTLEIQRTEQGDSAMYLCASGKVGGYEQYFGPGTRLTVT.

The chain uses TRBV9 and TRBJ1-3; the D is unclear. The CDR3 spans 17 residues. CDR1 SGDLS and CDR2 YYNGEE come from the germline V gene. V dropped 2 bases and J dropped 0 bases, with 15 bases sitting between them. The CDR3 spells CASSVGIVGYSGNTIYF. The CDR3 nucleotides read TGTGCCAGCAGCGTGGGAATCGTAGGATACTCTGGAAACACCATATATTTT.

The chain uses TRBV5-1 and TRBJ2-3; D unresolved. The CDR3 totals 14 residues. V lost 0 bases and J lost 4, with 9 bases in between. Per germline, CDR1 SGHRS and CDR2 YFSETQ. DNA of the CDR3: TGCGCCAGCAGCTTGGGGTCAAGTTCAGATACGCAGTATTTT. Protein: CASSLGSSSDTQYF.

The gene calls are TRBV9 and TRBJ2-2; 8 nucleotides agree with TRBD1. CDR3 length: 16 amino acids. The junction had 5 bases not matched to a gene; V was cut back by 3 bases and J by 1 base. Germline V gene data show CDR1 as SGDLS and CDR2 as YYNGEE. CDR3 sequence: CASSGGGTGNTGELFF. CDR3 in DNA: TGTGCCAGCAGCGGAGGGGGGACAGGGAACACCGGGGAGCTGTTTTTT.

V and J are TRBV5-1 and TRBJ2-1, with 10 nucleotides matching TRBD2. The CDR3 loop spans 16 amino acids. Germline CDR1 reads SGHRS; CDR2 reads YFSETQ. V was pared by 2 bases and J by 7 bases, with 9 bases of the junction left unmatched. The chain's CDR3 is CASSFTGLASLNEQFF. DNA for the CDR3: TGCGCCAGCAGCTTTACGGGACTAGCGAGTCTTAATGAGCAGTTCTTC.

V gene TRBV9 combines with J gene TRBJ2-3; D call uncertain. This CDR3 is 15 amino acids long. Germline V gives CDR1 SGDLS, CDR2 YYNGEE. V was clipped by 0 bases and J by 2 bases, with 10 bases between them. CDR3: CASSVGLAPTDTQYF. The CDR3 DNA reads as TGTGCCAGCAGCGTAGGGTTAGCCCCCACAGATACGCAGTATTTT.

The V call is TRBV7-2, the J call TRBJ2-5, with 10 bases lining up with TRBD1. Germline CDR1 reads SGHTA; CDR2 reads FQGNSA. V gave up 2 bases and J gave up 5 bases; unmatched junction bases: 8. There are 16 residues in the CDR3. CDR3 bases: TGTGCCAGCAGCTTAAGCTGGGACAGGGGAGCGGAGACCCAGTACTTC. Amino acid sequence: CASSLSWDRGAETQYF.

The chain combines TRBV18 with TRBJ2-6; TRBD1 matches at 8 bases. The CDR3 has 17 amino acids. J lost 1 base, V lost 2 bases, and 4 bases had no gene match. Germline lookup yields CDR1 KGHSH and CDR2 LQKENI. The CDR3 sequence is CASSPETGVSGANVLTF. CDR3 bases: TGTGCCAGCTCACCAGAGACAGGGGTTTCTGGGGCCAACGTCCTGACTTTC.

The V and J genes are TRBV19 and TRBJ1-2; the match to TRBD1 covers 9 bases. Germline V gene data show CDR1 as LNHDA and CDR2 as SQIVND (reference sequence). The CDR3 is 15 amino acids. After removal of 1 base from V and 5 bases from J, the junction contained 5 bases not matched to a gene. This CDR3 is CASSIATGGVYGYTF. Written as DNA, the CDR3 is TGTGCCAGTAGTATAGCCACAGGGGGCGTGTATGGCTACACCTTC.

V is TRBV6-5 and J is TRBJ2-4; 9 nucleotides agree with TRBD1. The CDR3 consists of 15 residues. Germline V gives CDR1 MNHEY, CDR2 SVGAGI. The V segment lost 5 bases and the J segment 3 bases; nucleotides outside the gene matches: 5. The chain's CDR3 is CASSRDREGKNIQYF. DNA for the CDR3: TGTGCCAGCAGTCGGGACAGGGAGGGCAAAAACATTCAGTACTTC.

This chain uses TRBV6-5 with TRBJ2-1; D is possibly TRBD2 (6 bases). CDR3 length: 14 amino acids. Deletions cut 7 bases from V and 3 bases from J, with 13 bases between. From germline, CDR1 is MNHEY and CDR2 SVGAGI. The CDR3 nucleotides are TGTGCCAGCACCAACGGCGGGATCTACAATGAGCAGTTCTTC. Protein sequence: CASTNGGIYNEQFF.